The clone carrying this TCR beta chain was seen many times. Its antigen is not identified. This specimen comes from a study of neurological immune-mediated disorders. The time point was: longitudinal time-point 3. PBMCs stored at -80 C, numbering 2 million, were the origin of the unsorted libraries. Trimming shortened V by 2 bases and J by 7 bases, and 18 bases separated the two germline ends. The CDR3 covers 16 residues. Synthesis of cDNA was performed by 5'RACE using 10-nucleotide random UMIs. From the 5' RACE reads, TCRdb called clonotypes with MiXCR, one entry per CDR3 protein. The table shows roughly 50,000 distinct CDR3 sequences, with 12% occurring only once. Study outcomes and limitations: Whereas HTLV-1-associated myelopathy showed the most TCR clonal expansion, multiple sclerosis showed the least, with levels below those of healthy controls.

This rearrangement joins TRBV12-3 or TRBV12-4 to TRBJ2-1; D may be TRBD1 or TRBD2 (7 bases each). Sequencing input: PBMCs. This sequence originates from a male donor with HTLV-1-associated myelopathy (HAM/TSP). The chain's CDR3 is CASSLWEGRGRNEQFF. The CDR3 DNA follows: TGTGCCAGCAGTTTATGGGAGGGCAGGGGGAGAAATGAGCAGTTCTTC.